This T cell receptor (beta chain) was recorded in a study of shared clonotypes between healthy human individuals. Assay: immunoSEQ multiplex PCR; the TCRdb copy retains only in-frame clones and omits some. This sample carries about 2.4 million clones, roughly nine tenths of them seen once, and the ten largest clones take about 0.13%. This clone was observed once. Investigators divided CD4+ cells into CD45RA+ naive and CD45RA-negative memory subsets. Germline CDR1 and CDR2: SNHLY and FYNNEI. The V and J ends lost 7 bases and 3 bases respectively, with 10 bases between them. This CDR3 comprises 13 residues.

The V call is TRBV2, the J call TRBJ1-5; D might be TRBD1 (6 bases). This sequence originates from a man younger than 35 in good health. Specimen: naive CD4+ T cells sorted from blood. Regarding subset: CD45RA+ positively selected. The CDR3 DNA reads TGTGCCAGCACAGGGGAAATCAATCAGCCCCAGCATTTT. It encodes CASTGEINQPQHF.